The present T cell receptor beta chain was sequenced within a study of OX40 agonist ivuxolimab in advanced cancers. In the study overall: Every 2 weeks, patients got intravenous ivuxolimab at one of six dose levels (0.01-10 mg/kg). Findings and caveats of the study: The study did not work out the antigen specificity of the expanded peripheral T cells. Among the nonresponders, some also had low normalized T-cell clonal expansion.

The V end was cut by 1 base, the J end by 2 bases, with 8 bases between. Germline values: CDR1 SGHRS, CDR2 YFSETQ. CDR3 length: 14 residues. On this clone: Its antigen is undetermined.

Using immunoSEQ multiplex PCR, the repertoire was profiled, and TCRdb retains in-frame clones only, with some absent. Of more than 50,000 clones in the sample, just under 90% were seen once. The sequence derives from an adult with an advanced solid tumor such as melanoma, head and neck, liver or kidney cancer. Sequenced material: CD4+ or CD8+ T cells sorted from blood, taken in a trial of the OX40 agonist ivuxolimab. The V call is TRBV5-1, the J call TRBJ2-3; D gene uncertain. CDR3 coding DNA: TGCGCCAGCAGCTTGTCAGATAACACAGATACGCAGTATTTT. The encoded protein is CASSLSDNTDTQYF.